This record concerns one T cell receptor beta chain sequence. In the original workflow: Estimation of nucleated cell counts was performed using reference gene primer amplification. TCRdb keeps only in-frame clones here, not all; method: immunoSEQ multiplex PCR. That table is the source of V, J and clone size, and D and trimming were worked out from the DNA. The sample carries tens of thousands of clones, roughly 89% recorded once. This sample stems from a study of blood T cell repertoires in COVID-19. Across the study: Whether acute or convalescent, the COVID-19 samples came from the United States, Italy and Spain.

The TCR comes from a human donor in a cohort sampled during active COVID-19. The specimen was peripheral blood.

The CDR3 DNA reads TGTGCCAGCAGTTACCTGGGACATCGCACAGATACGCAGTATTTT. Translating it yields CASSYLGHRTDTQYF. The V call is TRBV6-5, the J call TRBJ2-3; D may be TRBD1 (6 bases). The CDR3 is made up of 15 amino acids. V was trimmed by 2 bases and J by 1 base, leaving 10 bases between them. In germline, CDR1 is MNHEY, CDR2 SVGAGI.